The clone carrying this T cell receptor beta chain was seen a handful of times. This sample was taken from a study of blood T cell repertoires in COVID-19. The overall study: Samples of COVID-19 (acute and convalescent) were obtained from the United States, Italy and Spain.

Germline CDR1 and CDR2: SGHTA and FQGTGA. The V and J ends lost 4 bases and 6 bases respectively, with 7 bases between them. The CDR3 runs to 11 residues. How the authors handled the data: The assay estimated nucleated cells by amplifying reference gene primers. Some clones are missing from TCRdb's copy, which holds only in-frame ones; the method was immunoSEQ multiplex PCR. The DNA was the basis for D and trimming; V, J and clone size are from that table. The sample records about 340,000 clones, around 86% being singletons. The chain links TRBV7-3 to TRBJ2-7; possibly TRBD1 for D (6 bases). The sequence derives from a woman in her forties or fifties with COVID-19, enrolled during active disease. Sample: peripheral blood. The CDR3 sequence is CASSSGVEQYF. The CDR3 nucleotides read TGTGCCAGCAGCTCAGGGGTCGAGCAGTACTTC.